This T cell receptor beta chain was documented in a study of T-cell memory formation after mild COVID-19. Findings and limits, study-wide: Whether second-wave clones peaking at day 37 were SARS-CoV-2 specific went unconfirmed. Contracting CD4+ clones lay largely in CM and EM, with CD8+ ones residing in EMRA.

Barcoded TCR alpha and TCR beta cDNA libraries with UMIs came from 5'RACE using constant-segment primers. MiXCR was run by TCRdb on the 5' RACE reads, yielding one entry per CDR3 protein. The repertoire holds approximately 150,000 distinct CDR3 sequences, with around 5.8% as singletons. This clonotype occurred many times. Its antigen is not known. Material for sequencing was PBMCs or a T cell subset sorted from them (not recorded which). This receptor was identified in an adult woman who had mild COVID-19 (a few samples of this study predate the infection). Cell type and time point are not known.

In DNA form, the CDR3 reads TGTGCCAGCAGCTTGAGGGGGCAGCGCACAGATACGCAGTATTTT. It encodes CASSLRGQRTDTQYF. The chain has TRBV5-5 and TRBJ2-3; 7 positions agree with TRBD1. This CDR3 comprises 15 residues. Germline loops: CDR1 SGHKS, CDR2 YYEKEE (reference sequence). V gave up 1 base and J gave up 1 base; unmatched junction bases: 3.